This T cell receptor beta chain stems from a study of cytomegalovirus exposure and HLA in healthy donors. Study outcomes and limitations: As a later analysis revealed, the rate of TCR association differed by HLA locus, with DRB1 most and HLA-C fewest. Immune exposure information comprised only CMV serostatus.

This CDR3 region has 16 residues. The germline V gene has CDR1 SNHLY and CDR2 FYNNEI. Trimming removed 1 base from V and 7 bases from J; junction bases left unmatched: 9. Of note for this clone: Its antigen remains unidentified.

Both 60 Vbeta primers and 13 Jbeta primers went into the PCR. Assay used: immunoSEQ multiplex PCR; TCRdb lists only in-frame clones, some missing. The table includes about 170,000 clones, around 80% detected once. The sample consisted of PBMCs. This chain connects TRBV2 to TRBJ1-4; 7 bases are shared with TRBD1. This receptor was identified in a woman aged 25 to 39 in good health and CMV-seropositive. The CDR3 loop is CASSEERDSSGEKLFF. The CDR3 nucleotides read TGTGCCAGCAGTGAAGAGAGGGACAGTTCGGGTGAAAAACTGTTTTTT. Combining the CDR3 with reference TRBV2 and TRBJ1-4 gives the whole variable domain EPEVTQTPSHQVTQMGQEVILRCVPISNHLYFYWYRQILGQKVEFLVSFYNNEISEKSEIFDDQFSVERPDGSNFTLKIRSTKLEDSAMYFCASSEERDSSGEKLFFGSGTQLSVL.